These 11 T cell receptor beta chains came from one sample sequenced in a study of blood T cell repertoires in COVID-19. Clones were sequenced by immunoSEQ multiplex PCR, and TCRdb holds only the in-frame ones, with some missing. The repertoire holds 200,000 to 300,000 clones, with around 85% as singletons. What was sequenced was peripheral blood. The source of these receptors is a man between 60 and 70 years old with acute or convalescent COVID-19.

The rearrangement links TRBV5-6 to TRBJ1-2; no clear D gene. The germline gives CDR1 SGHDT, CDR2 YYEEEE. V was trimmed by 0 bases and J by 3 bases, leaving 9 bases between them. The CDR3 is made up of 14 amino acids. The CDR3 loop reads CASSLEVVDYGYTF. CDR3 sequence (DNA): TGTGCCAGCAGCTTGGAAGTTGTAGACTATGGCTACACCTTC.

This chain connects TRBV6-2 or TRBV6-3 to TRBJ1-3, with 7 positions matching TRBD1. The CDR3 totals 15 residues. Germline V gene data show CDR1 as MNHEY and CDR2 as SVGEGT. Unmatched junction bases numbered 14, after V lost 2 bases and J lost 13 bases. The chain's CDR3 is CASSYRTGPPDEIYF. CDR3 nucleotides: TGTGCCAGCAGTTACCGGACAGGTCCCCCGGACGAAATATATTTT.

This chain joins TRBV11-2 and TRBJ2-1; TRBD2 matches 9 bases. Trimming cost V 5 bases and J 9 bases; bases outside gene matches: 8. The CDR3 has 14 amino acids. The germline gives CDR1 SGHAT, CDR2 FQNNGV. The CDR3 spells CASSPPGLAFEQFF. CDR3 nucleotide sequence: TGTGCCAGCAGCCCCCCCGGACTAGCGTTTGAGCAGTTCTTC. The full variable domain, rest sourced from reference TRBV11-2 and TRBJ2-1, is EAGVAQSPRYKIIEKRQSVAFWCNPISGHATLYWYQQILGQGPKLLIQFQNNGVVDDSQLPKDRFSAERLKGVDSTLKIQPAKLEDSAVYLCASSPPGLAFEQFFGPGTRLTVL.

V gene TRBV7-6 combines with J gene TRBJ1-6, with D possibly TRBD1 on 6 matching bases. V lost 4 bases and J 5 bases, leaving 21 bases between the germline ends. This CDR3 comprises 18 residues. Germline V gene lookup returns CDR1 SGHVS and CDR2 FNYEAQ. The CDR3 DNA sequence: TGTGCCAGCAGCTCGGCGGTGGGGGGGCAAGGGAATAATTCACCCCTCCACTTT. Translating gives CASSSAVGGQGNNSPLHF.

The rearrangement uses TRBV4-3 and TRBJ2-3; D ambiguous. Germline V gene lookup returns CDR1 LGHNA and CDR2 YSLEER. This CDR3 contains 15 residues. Trimming pared 0 bases from V and 6 bases from J, leaving 13 bases between. The CDR3 here is CASSQDNSRSDTQYF. The CDR3 nucleotides are TGCGCCAGCAGCCAAGATAATAGCCGGTCGGATACGCAGTATTTT.

In regard to this clone: A much larger clone differs from this one at a single base, so this may be a read error. The chain couples TRBV4-2 to TRBJ2-1; D remains unclear. This CDR3 spans 11 amino acids. Germline values: CDR1 LGHNA, CDR2 YNFKEQ. V shed 2 bases and J shed 7 bases, with 3 bases lying between them. The CDR3, as DNA: TGTGCCAGCAGCCAAATAAATGAGCAGTTCTTC. Translated: CASSQINEQFF.

This sequence joins TRBV5-4 and TRBJ2-1, with 7 bases matching TRBD1. Germline V gene lookup returns CDR1 SGHNT and CDR2 YYREEE (reference sequence). J lost 9 bases, V lost 3 bases, and 12 bases had no gene match. CDR3 length: 15 residues. CDR3 DNA sequence: TGTGCCAGCAGCTGGGGGACAGCGGCCAGGGGTGAGCAGTTCTTC. It translates to CASSWGTAARGEQFF.

The rearrangement uses TRBV6-6 and TRBJ2-7, with TRBD1 identical over 7 bases. Trimming took 6 bases from V and 5 from J; bases not matched to a gene: 10. CDR1 and CDR2 from the germline V gene are MNHNY and SVGAGI (reference sequence). The CDR3 has 14 residues. In DNA form, the CDR3 reads TGTGCCAGCAGGGCCCGGGGACAGCCACACGAGCAGTACTTC. Translation gives CASRARGQPHEQYF.

This chain links TRBV10-3 with TRBJ1-5, with TRBD1 matching over 7 bases. The CDR3 covers 15 residues. Germline V CDR1 and CDR2: ENHRY, SYGVKD. J lost 2 bases, V lost 6 bases, and 7 bases had no gene match. The CDR3 DNA sequence: TGTGCCATCAGCCAGGGACAGTGGGGCAATCAGCCCCAGCATTTT. This sequence encodes CAISQGQWGNQPQHF.

The rearrangement links TRBV28 to TRBJ1-6; TRBD1 is a possible D gene (6 bases). The V end lost 5 bases, the J end lost 10 bases, and 18 bases lay between the germline ends. The germline V gene has CDR1 MDHEN and CDR2 SYDVKM. The CDR3 is 15 residues long. The DNA of the CDR3 is TGTGCCAGCAGTGGCCAGGGGACCGGGGACTCACCCCTCCACTTT. It codes for CASSGQGTGDSPLHF. Combining the CDR3 with reference TRBV28 and TRBJ1-6 gives the whole variable domain DVKVTQSSRYLVKRTGEKVFLECVQDMDHENMFWYRQDPGLGLRLIYFSYDVKMKEKGDIPEGYSVSREKKERFSLILESASTNQTSMYLCASSGQGTGDSPLHFGNGTRLTVT.

V gene TRBV7-2 combines with J gene TRBJ2-1; D unclear. V dropped 2 bases and J dropped 5 bases, with 7 bases sitting between them. Germline CDR1 is SGHTA and CDR2 is FQGNSA. The CDR3 spans 13 residues. The CDR3 coding sequence is TGTGCCAGCAGCTTATTCCAGAACAATGAGCAGTTCTTC. Translated, it gives CASSLFQNNEQFF.